This T cell receptor (beta chain) came from a study of siplizumab effects on memory and regulatory T cells. Overall study findings and caveats: Suppressive capability of dividing Tregs from siplizumab cultures went unverified. Alloreactive sequences from unstimulated CD4+ memory cells fell significantly with siplizumab.

V was shortened by 0 bases and J by 6 bases, with 12 bases between the two germline ends. Germline CDR1 is SGHNT and CDR2 is YYREEE (reference sequence). CDR3 size: 14 residues. Repertoires were generated with immunoSEQ multiplex PCR, while TCRdb's copy carries only in-frame clones and drops some. The top ten hold approximately 7.1% of the sample, which has roughly 100,000 clones, 93% seen once. This clone appeared a single time. Antigen specificity is unknown. The chain links TRBV5-4 to TRBJ1-2; D ambiguous. Sequenced material: CD8+ T cells sorted from blood. This clonotype originated in a human donor in good health. The CDR3 is CASSLEASGDGYTF. The CDR3 DNA reads TGTGCCAGCAGCTTGGAGGCATCCGGGGATGGCTACACCTTC.